Each of the 7 T cell receptor beta chains below was sequenced from the same sample in a study of T cell repertoires in cytomegalovirus infection. These receptors have no identified antigens. TCRdb recomputed calls from the reads with MiXCR, one row per CDR3 protein. The sample lists approximately 910,000 distinct CDR3 sequences, 30% to 40% occurring once. This specimen was cultured CD8+ T cells from PBMCs, taken from culture after CMV antigen stimulation. The receptors were gathered from a human donor in good health (CMV status not recorded). Some clones in this sample may be carry-over from other donors' samples.

V is TRBV6-2 or TRBV6-3 and J is TRBJ2-5; unclear D gene. The CDR3 covers 13 residues. V lost 0 bases and J lost 5, with 7 bases in between. Germline V gene lookup returns CDR1 MNHEY and CDR2 SVGEGT. The CDR3 loop is CASSYSRAETQYF. Written as DNA, the CDR3 is TGTGCCAGCAGTTACTCGAGAGCGGAGACCCAGTACTTC.

This sequence joins TRBV6-2 or TRBV6-3 and TRBJ2-7; D not resolved. CDR3 length: 14 amino acids. Trimming took off 5 bases at V and 3 bases at J, with 14 bases between the two ends. CDR1 is MNHEY and CDR2 is SVGEGT in the germline V gene. The CDR3 nucleotides are TGTGCCAGCAGTCCCCAGGTGGGGATCTACGAGCAGTACGTC. It specifies CASSPQVGIYEQYV.

This clonotype was observed a few times. The V and J genes are TRBV6-6 and TRBJ2-5; 10 nucleotides agree with TRBD1. CDR3 length equals 16 residues. CDR1 is MNHNY and CDR2 is SVGAGI in the germline V gene (reference sequence). After removal of 5 bases from V and 5 bases from J, the junction contained 11 bases not matched to a gene. CDR3 nucleotides: TGTGCCAGCAGTCTACGACAGGGGGCGGCCAGGGAGACCCAGTACTTC. Translating gives CASSLRQGAARETQYF.

In its sample, this clonotype was seen many times. The rearrangement uses TRBV7-8 and TRBJ2-3; 8 bases line up with TRBD2. After removal of 0 bases from V and 4 bases from J, the junction contained 9 bases not matched to a gene. CDR1 and CDR2 (germline): SGHVS, FQNEAQ. The CDR3 runs 17 residues. The CDR3 region is CASSLALPGGPSDTQYF. For the CDR3, the DNA is TGTGCCAGCAGCTTAGCCCTTCCGGGGGGGCCATCAGATACGCAGTATTTT.

V gene TRBV6-5 combines with J gene TRBJ1-2, with D unclear. Germline assignment: CDR1 MNHEY and CDR2 SVGAGI. CDR3 length equals 16 residues. V was shortened by 2 bases and J by 3 bases, with 16 bases between the two germline ends. DNA for the CDR3: TGTGCCAGCAGTTACCGGCAACGAGGGAGCTACTATGGCTACACCTTC. Translating it yields CASSYRQRGSYYGYTF.

CDR3 amino acids: CASSFQSRAQYF. CDR3 DNA sequence: TGTGCCAGCAGTTTCCAGAGCAGGGCCCAGTACTTC. The chain links TRBV28 to TRBJ2-5; a weak D match, TRBD1 (5 bases). The ends were cut back, 3 bases at V and 9 bases at J, with 11 bases in the middle. The CDR3 is 12 amino acids. CDR1 is MDHEN and CDR2 is SYDVKM in the germline V gene.

This clonotype was seen only a few times. CDR3 sequence: CASSNRNSNQPQHF. The CDR3 bases are TGTGCCAGCAGCAACAGGAATAGCAATCAGCCCCAGCATTTT. The chain employs TRBV7-9 and TRBJ1-5; tentatively, D is TRBD1 (5 bases). The germline gives CDR1 SEHNR, CDR2 FQNEAQ (reference sequence). Trimming shortened V by 5 bases and J by 0 bases, and 8 bases separated the two germline ends. CDR3 size: 14 residues. The full variable domain, completed using reference TRBV7-9 and TRBJ1-5, is DTGVSQNPRHKITKRGQNVTFRCDPISEHNRLYWYRQTLGQGPEFLTYFQNEAQLEKSRLLSDRFSAERPKGSFSTLEIQRTEQGDSAMYLCASSNRNSNQPQHFGDGTRLSIL.